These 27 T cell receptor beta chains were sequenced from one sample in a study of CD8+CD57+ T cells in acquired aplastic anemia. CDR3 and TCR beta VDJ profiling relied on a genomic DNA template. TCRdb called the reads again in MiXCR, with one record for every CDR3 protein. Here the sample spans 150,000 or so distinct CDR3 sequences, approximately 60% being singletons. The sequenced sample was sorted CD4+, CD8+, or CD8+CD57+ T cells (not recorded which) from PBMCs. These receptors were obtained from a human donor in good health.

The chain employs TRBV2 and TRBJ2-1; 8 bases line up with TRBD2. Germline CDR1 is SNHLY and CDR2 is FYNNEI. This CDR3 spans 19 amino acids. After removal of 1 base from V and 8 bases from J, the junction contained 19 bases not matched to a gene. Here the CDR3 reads CASSEEALPTGTSLDEQFF. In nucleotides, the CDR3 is TGTGCCAGCAGTGAAGAGGCTCTACCTACCGGGACTAGTTTGGATGAGCAGTTCTTC.

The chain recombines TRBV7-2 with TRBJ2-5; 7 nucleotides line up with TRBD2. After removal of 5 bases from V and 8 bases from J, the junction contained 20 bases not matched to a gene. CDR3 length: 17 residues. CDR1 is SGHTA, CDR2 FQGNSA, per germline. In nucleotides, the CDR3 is TGTGCCAGCAGCCGTCCCGTGGGCGGGGGAGGCGGGAGAACCCAGTACTTC. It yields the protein CASSRPVGGGGGRTQYF.

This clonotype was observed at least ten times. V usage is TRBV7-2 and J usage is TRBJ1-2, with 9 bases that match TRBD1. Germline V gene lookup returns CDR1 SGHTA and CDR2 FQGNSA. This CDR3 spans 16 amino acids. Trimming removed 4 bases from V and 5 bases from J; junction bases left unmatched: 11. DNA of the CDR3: TGTGCCAGCAGCTCTGACTCCGGGACAGGGAAATATGGCTACACCTTC. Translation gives CASSSDSGTGKYGYTF.

CDR3 nucleotides: TGTGCCACCAGAATGGACAGGGGGATTCACGAGCAGTACTTC. Its protein is CATRMDRGIHEQYF. The V call is TRBV15, the J call TRBJ2-7; TRBD1 matches at 10 bases. CDR1 is LNHNV, CDR2 YYDKDF, per germline (reference sequence). There are 14 residues in the CDR3. V gave up 6 bases and J gave up 5 bases; unmatched junction bases: 7.

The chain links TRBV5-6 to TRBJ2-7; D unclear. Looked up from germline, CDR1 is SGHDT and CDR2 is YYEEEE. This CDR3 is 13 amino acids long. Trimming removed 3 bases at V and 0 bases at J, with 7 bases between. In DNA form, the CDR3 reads TGTGCCAGCAGCTACCCAGTCTCCTACGAGCAGTACTTC. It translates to CASSYPVSYEQYF.

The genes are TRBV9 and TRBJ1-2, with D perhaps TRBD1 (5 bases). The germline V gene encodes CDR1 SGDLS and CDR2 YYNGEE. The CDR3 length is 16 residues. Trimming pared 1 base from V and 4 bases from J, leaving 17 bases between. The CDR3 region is CASSVQGNGFGYGYTF. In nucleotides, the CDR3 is TGTGCCAGCAGCGTACAGGGTAATGGTTTTGGCTATGGCTACACCTTC.

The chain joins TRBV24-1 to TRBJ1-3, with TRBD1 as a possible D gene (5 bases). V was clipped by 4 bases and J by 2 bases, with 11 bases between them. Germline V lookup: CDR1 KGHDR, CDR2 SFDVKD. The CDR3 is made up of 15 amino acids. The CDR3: CATSDPTDPGNTIYF. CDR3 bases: TGTGCCACCAGTGACCCGACAGATCCTGGAAACACCATATATTTT.

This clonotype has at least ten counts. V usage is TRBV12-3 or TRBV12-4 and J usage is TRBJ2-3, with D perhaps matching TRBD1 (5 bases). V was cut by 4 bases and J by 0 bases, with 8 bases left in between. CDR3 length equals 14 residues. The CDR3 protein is CASSSGLSTDTQYF. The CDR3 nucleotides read TGTGCCAGCAGTTCAGGGTTGAGCACAGATACGCAGTATTTT.

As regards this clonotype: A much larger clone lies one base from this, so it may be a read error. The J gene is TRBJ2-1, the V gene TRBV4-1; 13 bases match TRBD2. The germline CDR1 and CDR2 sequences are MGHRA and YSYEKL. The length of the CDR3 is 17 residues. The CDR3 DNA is TGCGCCAGCGGCCAAGGCCATACTAGCGGGAGGGACAATGAGCAGTTCTTC. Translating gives CASGQGHTSGRDNEQFF.

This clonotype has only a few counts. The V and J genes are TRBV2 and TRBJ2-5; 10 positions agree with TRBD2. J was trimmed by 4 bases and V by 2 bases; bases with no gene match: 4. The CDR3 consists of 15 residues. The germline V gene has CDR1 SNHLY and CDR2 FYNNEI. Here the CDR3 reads CASSEWGTSVETQYF. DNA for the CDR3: TGTGCCAGCAGTGAATGGGGGACTAGCGTAGAGACCCAGTACTTC.

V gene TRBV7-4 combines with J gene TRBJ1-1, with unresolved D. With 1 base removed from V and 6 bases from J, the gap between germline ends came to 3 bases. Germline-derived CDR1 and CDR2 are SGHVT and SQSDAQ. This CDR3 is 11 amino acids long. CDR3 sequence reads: CASSLDAEAFF. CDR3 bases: TGTGCCAGCAGCTTAGATGCTGAAGCTTTCTTT.

CDR3 in amino acids: CSAPRSSSYNEQFF. CDR3 DNA: TGCAGTGCTCCCAGGTCCAGCTCCTACAATGAGCAGTTCTTC. The chain joins TRBV20-1 to TRBJ2-1; D gene unclear. The V end was cut by 5 bases, the J end by 0 bases, with 11 bases between. The CDR3 is 14 residues long. Germline V lookup: CDR1 DFQATT, CDR2 SNEGSKA (reference sequence).

CDR3 bases: TGTGCCAGCAGCCGCTTTGCGGAGAACACTGAAGCTTTCTTT. Residues: CASSRFAENTEAFF. The gene calls are TRBV5-8 and TRBJ1-1; D unclear. Trimming pared 4 bases from V and 1 base from J, leaving 11 bases between. This CDR3 is 14 amino acids long. From germline, CDR1 is SGHTS and CDR2 YDEGEE. Full variable domain (outside the CDR3, taken from reference TRBV5-8 and TRBJ1-1): EAGVTQSPTHLIKTRGQQATLRCSPISGHTSVYWYQQALGLGLQFLLWYDEGEERNRGNFPPRFSGRQFPNYSSELNVNALELEDSALYLCASSRFAENTEAFFGQGTRLTVV.

This chain's CDR3 is CASSTGVQETQYF. Here the CDR3 DNA reads TGTGCCAGCAGTACGGGGGTTCAAGAGACCCAGTACTTC. The chain has TRBV6-1 and TRBJ2-5; TRBD2 is a possible D gene (6 bases). CDR3 length equals 13 residues. Trimming took off 5 bases at V and 2 bases at J, with 9 bases between the two ends. Looked up from germline, CDR1 is MNHNS and CDR2 is SASEGT.

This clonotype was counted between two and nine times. The CDR3 region has the DNA TGTGCCAGCAGCTTAGGAGAAAAACTGTTTTTT. Amino acids: CASSLGEKLFF. The chain carries TRBV11-2 and TRBJ1-4; D gene uncertain. Trimming took 1 base from V and 8 from J, leaving 2 bases between them. This CDR3 is built from 11 residues. The germline V gene has CDR1 SGHAT and CDR2 FQNNGV.

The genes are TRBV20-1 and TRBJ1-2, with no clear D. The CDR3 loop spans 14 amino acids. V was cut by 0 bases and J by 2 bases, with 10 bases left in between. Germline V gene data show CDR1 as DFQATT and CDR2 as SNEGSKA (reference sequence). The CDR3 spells CSARERVGNYGYTF. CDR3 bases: TGCAGTGCTAGAGAACGGGTGGGAAACTATGGCTACACCTTC.

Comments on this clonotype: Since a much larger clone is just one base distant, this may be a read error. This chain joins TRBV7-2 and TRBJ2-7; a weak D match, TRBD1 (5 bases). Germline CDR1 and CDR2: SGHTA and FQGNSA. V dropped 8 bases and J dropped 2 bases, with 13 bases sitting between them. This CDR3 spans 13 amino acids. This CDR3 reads CASGNRNTYEQYF. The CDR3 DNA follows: TGTGCCAGCGGAAACAGGAACACCTACGAGCAGTACTTC.

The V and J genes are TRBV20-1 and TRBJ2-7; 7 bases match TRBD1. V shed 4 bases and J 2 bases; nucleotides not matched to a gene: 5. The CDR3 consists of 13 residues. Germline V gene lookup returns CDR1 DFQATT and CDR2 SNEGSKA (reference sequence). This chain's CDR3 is CSATIQGPYEQYF. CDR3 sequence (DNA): TGCAGTGCTACGATACAGGGGCCCTACGAGCAGTACTTC.

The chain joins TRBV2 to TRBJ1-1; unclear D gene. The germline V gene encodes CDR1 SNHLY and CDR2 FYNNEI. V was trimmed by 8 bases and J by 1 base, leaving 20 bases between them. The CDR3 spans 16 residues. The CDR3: CASRTSEERRNTEAFF. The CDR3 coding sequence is TGTGCCAGCCGCACCTCAGAGGAACGGCGGAACACTGAAGCTTTCTTT.

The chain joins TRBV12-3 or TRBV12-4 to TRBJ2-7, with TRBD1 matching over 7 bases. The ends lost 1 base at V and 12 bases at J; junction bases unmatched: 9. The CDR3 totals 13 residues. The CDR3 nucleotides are TGTGCCAGCAGTTTAGTAGTCCCGGACAGGATGTACTTC. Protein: CASSLVVPDRMYF.

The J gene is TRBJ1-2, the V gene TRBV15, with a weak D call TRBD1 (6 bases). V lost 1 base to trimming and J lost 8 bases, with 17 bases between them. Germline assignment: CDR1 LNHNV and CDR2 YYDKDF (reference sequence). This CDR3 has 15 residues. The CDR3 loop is CATSRAEPGADGYTF. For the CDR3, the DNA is TGTGCCACCAGCAGAGCTGAGCCAGGGGCTGACGGCTACACCTTC.

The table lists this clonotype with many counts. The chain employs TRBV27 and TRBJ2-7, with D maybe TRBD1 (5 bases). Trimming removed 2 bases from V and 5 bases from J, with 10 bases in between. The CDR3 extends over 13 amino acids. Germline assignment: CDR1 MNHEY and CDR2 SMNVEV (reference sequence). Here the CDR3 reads CASSLQGSHEQYF. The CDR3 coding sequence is TGTGCCAGCAGTTTACAGGGTTCCCACGAGCAGTACTTC.

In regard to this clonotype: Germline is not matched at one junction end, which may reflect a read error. This CDR3 reads CASGLQGARNSHLHF. The CDR3 DNA reads as TGTGCCAGTGGACTACAGGGGGCTAGGAATTCACACCTCCACTTT. The chain is built from TRBV19 and TRBJ1-6, with 9 bases identical to TRBD1. This CDR3 has 15 residues. Germline CDR1 LNHDA, CDR2 SQIVND (reference sequence).

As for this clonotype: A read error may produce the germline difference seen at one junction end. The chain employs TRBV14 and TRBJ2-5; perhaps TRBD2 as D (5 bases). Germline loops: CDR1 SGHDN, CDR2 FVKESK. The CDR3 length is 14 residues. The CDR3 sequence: CASRQEGGLPTQYF. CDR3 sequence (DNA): TGTGCCAGCAGACAAGAGGGCGGCCTCCCCACCCAGTACTTC.

CDR3 sequence: CASGDRRDGYTF. CDR3 sequence (DNA): TGTGCCAGCGGCGACCGAAGGGATGGCTACACCTTC. V usage is TRBV9 and J usage is TRBJ1-2, with no clear D. The V and J ends lost 7 bases and 6 bases respectively, with 13 bases between them. Per the germline V gene, CDR1 is SGDLS and CDR2 is YYNGEE. This CDR3 comprises 12 residues.

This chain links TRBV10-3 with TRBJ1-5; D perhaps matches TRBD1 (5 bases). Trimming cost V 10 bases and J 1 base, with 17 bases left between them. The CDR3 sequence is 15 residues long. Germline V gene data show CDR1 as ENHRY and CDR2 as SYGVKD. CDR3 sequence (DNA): TGTGCCACCGGGGGGGAGGGGTTGAGCAATCAGCCCCAGCATTTT. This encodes CATGGEGLSNQPQHF.

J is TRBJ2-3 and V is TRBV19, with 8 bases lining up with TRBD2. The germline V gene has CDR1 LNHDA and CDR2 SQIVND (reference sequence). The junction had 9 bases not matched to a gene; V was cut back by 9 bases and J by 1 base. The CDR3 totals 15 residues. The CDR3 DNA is TGTGCCAGCTCGCCTCCGGGACTAGGCACAGATACGCAGTATTTT. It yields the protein CASSPPGLGTDTQYF. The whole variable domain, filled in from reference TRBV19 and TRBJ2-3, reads DGGITQSPKYLFRKEGQNVTLSCEQNLNHDAMYWYRQDPGQGLRLIYYSQIVNDFQKGDIAEGYSVSREKKESFPLTVTSAQKNPTAFYLCASSPPGLGTDTQYFGPGTRLTVL.